One sample yielded the 30 T cell receptor beta chains listed below, sequenced in a study of OX40 agonist ivuxolimab in advanced cancers. Assay used: immunoSEQ multiplex PCR; TCRdb lists only in-frame clones, some missing. The sample yields 80,000 to 85,000 clones, just over 85% seen once. The sequencing used CD4+ or CD8+ T cells sorted from blood, collected in a trial of the OX40 agonist ivuxolimab. The receptor set was obtained from an adult with an advanced solid tumor such as melanoma, head and neck, liver or kidney cancer.

J is TRBJ2-6 and V is TRBV23-1; D gene uncertain. TRBV23-1 is recorded as an ORF, its role being uncertain. This CDR3 region has 14 residues. The V end was cut by 4 bases, the J end by 3 bases, with 7 bases between. For the CDR3, the DNA is TGCGCCAGCAGTCCCCCTATTGGGGCCAACGTCCTGACTTTC. Translating it yields CASSPPIGANVLTF.

This clone was picked up one time. The chain recombines TRBV7-8 with TRBJ2-5; 7 nucleotides line up with TRBD2. The CDR3 spans 14 residues. Germline lookup yields CDR1 SGHVS and CDR2 FQNEAQ. V shed 7 bases and J 5 bases; nucleotides not matched to a gene: 10. CDR3 DNA: TGTGCCAGCAACCAAAGGGAGGGACTGGAGACCCAGTACTTC. Its protein product is CASNQREGLETQYF.

This clone was found a few times. The chain carries TRBV6-6 and TRBJ2-2; D is perhaps TRBD2 (6 bases). Germline V gene data show CDR1 as MNHNY and CDR2 as SVGAGI (reference sequence). V was clipped by 5 bases and J by 6 bases, with 10 bases between them. The CDR3 spans 13 residues. The CDR3: CASSPTSPGELFF. In DNA form, the CDR3 reads TGTGCCAGCAGTCCAACTAGCCCCGGGGAGCTGTTTTTT.

The rearrangement uses TRBV18 and TRBJ2-1; TRBD1 might be the D (6 bases). Germline-derived CDR1 and CDR2 are KGHSH and LQKENI. V was shortened by 6 bases and J by 3 bases, with 9 bases between the two germline ends. This CDR3 contains 13 residues. CDR3 nucleotides: TGTGCCAGCTCTCAACAGGGCTACAATGAGCAGTTCTTC. Its protein is CASSQQGYNEQFF.

The J gene is TRBJ1-1, the V gene TRBV29-1; 8 positions agree with TRBD1. The CDR3 totals 12 residues. Losses at the gene ends were 8 bases for V and 8 bases for J; bases not matched to a gene: 10. Germline V gives CDR1 SQVTM, CDR2 ANQGSEA. CDR3 coding DNA: TGCAGCTCTACCCCAGGGGGCTACGAAGCTTTCTTT. Protein product: CSSTPGGYEAFF.

The chain employs TRBV5-4 and TRBJ1-3; D remains unclear. From germline, CDR1 is SGHNT and CDR2 YYREEE (reference sequence). Trimming shortened V by 1 base and J by 9 bases, and 11 bases separated the two germline ends. The length of the CDR3 is 13 residues. The CDR3: CASSLMGVGTIYF. CDR3 DNA: TGTGCCAGCAGCTTGATGGGCGTCGGCACCATATATTTT.

The V call is TRBV28, the J call TRBJ2-7, with no clear D. Looked up from germline, CDR1 is MDHEN and CDR2 is SYDVKM. The CDR3 spans 15 residues. Deletions cut 6 bases from V and 0 bases from J, with 15 bases between. This CDR3 reads CASSQPGDTSYEQYF. The CDR3 bases are TGTGCCAGCAGCCAGCCCGGCGACACCTCCTACGAGCAGTACTTC.

This chain links TRBV14 with TRBJ1-2; maybe TRBD1 (5 bases). The CDR3 has 13 amino acids. Trimming pared 3 bases from V and 3 bases from J, leaving 8 bases between. From germline, CDR1 is SGHDN and CDR2 FVKESK. In DNA form, the CDR3 reads TGTGCCAGCAGCCAGCAGGGACACTATGGCTACACCTTC. Its translation: CASSQQGHYGYTF.

The V gene is TRBV6-6, the J gene TRBJ1-2, with 9 bases identical to TRBD1. Germline V gives CDR1 MNHNY, CDR2 SVGAGI (reference sequence). The CDR3 has 13 residues. V lost 4 bases, J lost 8 bases, and 5 bases stayed unmatched. The CDR3 DNA reads as TGTGCCAGCAGTTGGAGACAGGGGGGCGGCTACACCTTC. This sequence encodes CASSWRQGGGYTF.

The chain uses TRBV29-1 and TRBJ2-1; 11 nucleotides agree with TRBD2. The germline gives CDR1 SQVTM, CDR2 ANQGSEA. The CDR3 length is 14 residues. With V trimmed by 8 bases and J by 6 bases, 9 bases remained unmatched. The CDR3 loop is CSPRGLAVSNEQFF. The CDR3 coding sequence is TGCAGCCCGAGGGGACTAGCGGTTTCCAATGAGCAGTTCTTC.

The V call is TRBV12-5, the J call TRBJ2-1; 8 bases are a match to TRBD1. This CDR3 has 13 amino acids. J lost 4 bases, V lost 6 bases, and 2 bases had no gene match. The germline V gene has CDR1 LGHNT and CDR2 FRNRAP. The CDR3 sequence is CASGDRGYNEQFF. The CDR3 DNA follows: TGTGCTAGTGGCGACAGGGGTTACAATGAGCAGTTCTTC.

The CDR3, as DNA: TGTGCCAGCAGCTTAGAGACCCAGTACTTC. It is translated as CASSLETQYF. The chain combines TRBV7-6 with TRBJ2-5, with no clear D. V was cut by 1 base and J by 6 bases, with 0 bases left in between. CDR3 length: 10 amino acids. CDR1 is SGHVS, CDR2 FNYEAQ, per germline.

This sequence joins TRBV9 and TRBJ2-7, with 7 positions matching TRBD1. The germline V gene encodes CDR1 SGDLS and CDR2 YYNGEE. This CDR3 has 14 amino acids. After removal of 4 bases from V and 0 bases from J, the junction contained 4 bases not matched to a gene. The CDR3 DNA reads TGTGCCAGCAGCCCCAGGGGGAGCTCCTACGAGCAGTACTTC. Amino acid sequence: CASSPRGSSYEQYF.

This clone has more than one count but fewer than ten. V usage is TRBV18 and J usage is TRBJ2-2; D may correspond to TRBD1 or TRBD2 (6 bases each). CDR3 length: 18 amino acids. Trimming left V 0 bases short and J 3 bases short, with 17 bases between. Germline lookup yields CDR1 KGHSH and CDR2 LQKENI. The CDR3 loop reads CASSPPRPLGGDTGELFF. CDR3 nucleotide sequence: TGTGCCAGCTCACCACCAAGGCCCCTCGGGGGCGACACCGGGGAGCTGTTTTTT. Variable domain in full (rest from reference TRBV18 and TRBJ2-2): NAGVMQNPRHLVRRRGQEARLRCSPMKGHSHVYWYRQLPEEGLKFMVYLQKENIIDESGMPKERFSAEFPKEGPSILRIQQVVRGDSAAYFCASSPPRPLGGDTGELFFGEGSRLTVL.

This rearrangement joins TRBV7-6 to TRBJ2-2; possible D gene TRBD2, 7 bases. This CDR3 is built from 16 residues. CDR1 SGHVS and CDR2 FNYEAQ come from the germline V gene. V gave up 1 base and J gave up 9 bases, with 18 bases separating them. In DNA, the CDR3 is TGTGCCAGCAGCTTAGGGGAGGGGGGGCTCCACCGGGAGCTGTTTTTT. Translation gives CASSLGEGGLHRELFF.

This sequence joins TRBV5-1 and TRBJ1-1; no definite D call. The germline CDR1 and CDR2 sequences are SGHRS and YFSETQ. The CDR3 loop spans 15 amino acids. Trimming stripped 5 bases from V and 0 bases from J, with 14 bases between. The CDR3: CASSVVAGMNTEAFF. The CDR3 coding sequence is TGCGCCAGCAGTGTTGTGGCGGGGATGAACACTGAAGCTTTCTTT.

This sequence joins TRBV4-2 and TRBJ1-2; TRBD1 matches 11 bases. Germline V gene lookup returns CDR1 LGHNA and CDR2 YNFKEQ. V dropped 1 base and J dropped 2; count of bases not matched to a gene: 9. CDR3 length equals 18 residues. CDR3 residues: CASSQVGQGASLNYGYTF. The CDR3 DNA sequence: TGTGCCAGCAGCCAAGTAGGACAGGGGGCATCTCTCAACTATGGCTACACCTTC.

The CDR3 nucleotides read TGTGCCAGCAACCCCCCGGGACAGTACACCGGGGAGCTGTTTTTT. As protein: CASNPPGQYTGELFF. This sequence joins TRBV11-3 and TRBJ2-2, with 7 bases fitting TRBD1. J was trimmed by 3 bases and V by 7 bases; bases with no gene match: 8. The CDR3 is 15 amino acids. Germline CDR1 and CDR2: SGHNT and YENEEA.

The genes are TRBV27 and TRBJ2-1, with 7 bases aligning to TRBD2. The CDR3 is 14 amino acids. The germline V gene encodes CDR1 MNHEY and CDR2 SMNVEV (reference sequence). After removal of 6 bases from V and 9 bases from J, the junction contained 11 bases not matched to a gene. The CDR3: CASRPGEGWLEQFF. DNA of the CDR3: TGTGCCAGCAGACCCGGGGAGGGGTGGCTTGAGCAGTTCTTC.

A few counts support this clone. The chain links TRBV2 to TRBJ2-7; 9 bases map to TRBD1. From germline, CDR1 is SNHLY and CDR2 FYNNEI. The V segment lost 7 bases and the J segment 6 bases; nucleotides outside the gene matches: 10. The CDR3 runs 14 residues. This CDR3 is CASTLQGAPGEQYF. The CDR3 coding sequence is TGTGCCAGCACTTTACAGGGGGCCCCTGGCGAGCAGTACTTC.

This chain joins TRBV19 and TRBJ2-1, with D perhaps TRBD1 (6 bases). The V and J ends lost 7 bases and 5 bases respectively, with 12 bases between them. This CDR3 has 13 amino acids. Germline V gives CDR1 LNHDA, CDR2 SQIVND (reference sequence). As DNA, the CDR3 is TGTGCCAGTAAGAGGACAGAACACAATGAGCAGTTCTTC. Its translation: CASKRTEHNEQFF.

The chain recombines TRBV5-1 with TRBJ2-6; D is unclear. Germline CDR1 and CDR2: SGHRS and YFSETQ. V was pared by 4 bases and J by 0 bases, with 17 bases between. This CDR3 has 18 amino acids. CDR3 in DNA: TGCGCCAGCAGCCGTCGCGTGGGTGCTCTCTCTGGGGCCAACGTCCTGACTTTC. It specifies CASSRRVGALSGANVLTF.

This rearrangement joins TRBV5-6 to TRBJ2-1; TRBD1 might be the D (5 bases). The CDR3 extends over 15 amino acids. The V end was cut by 0 bases, the J end by 2 bases, with 9 bases between. Germline V gene sequence: CDR1 SGHDT, CDR2 YYEEEE. Here the CDR3 DNA reads TGTGCCAGCAGCTTGGGGGGCTGGGCCTACAATGAGCAGTTCTTC. Protein: CASSLGGWAYNEQFF.

The chain combines TRBV7-2 with TRBJ2-7; weak D call: TRBD1 (5 bases). V lost 3 bases and J lost 0, with 12 bases in between. The germline V gene encodes CDR1 SGHTA and CDR2 FQGNSA. CDR3 length equals 15 residues. The CDR3 protein is CASSFNIGVSYEQYF. Here the CDR3 DNA reads TGTGCCAGCAGCTTCAACATAGGGGTCTCCTACGAGCAGTACTTC.

The chain has TRBV5-1 and TRBJ1-1; 7 positions match TRBD1. The V and J ends lost 5 bases and 0 bases, in that order; junction bases with no gene match: 1. Germline CDR1 SGHRS, CDR2 YFSETQ. The CDR3 contains 13 residues. The CDR3 loop is CASRGTVNTEAFF. DNA for the CDR3: TGCGCCAGCAGAGGGACAGTGAACACTGAAGCTTTCTTT.

The genes are TRBV9 and TRBJ2-2; unclear D gene. From germline, CDR1 is SGDLS and CDR2 YYNGEE. CDR3 length: 14 residues. Trimming took 0 bases from V and 3 from J, leaving 6 bases between them. In nucleotides, the CDR3 is TGTGCCAGCAGCGTAGAGGGCGACACCGGGGAGCTGTTTTTT. This translates into CASSVEGDTGELFF.

J is TRBJ1-2 and V is TRBV6-1; 8 bases align to TRBD1. Germline V CDR1 and CDR2: MNHNS, SASEGT. The CDR3 has 13 amino acids. J gave up 8 bases and V 4 bases, and 6 bases lay outside the gene matches. The CDR3 sequence is CASSGAGGKGYTF. The CDR3 DNA follows: TGTGCCAGCAGTGGGGCAGGGGGCAAAGGCTACACCTTC.

The V call is TRBV5-6, the J call TRBJ2-2; the D is unclear. The germline V gene has CDR1 SGHDT and CDR2 YYEEEE. The V end lost 1 base, the J end lost 3 bases, and 10 bases lay between the germline ends. The CDR3 consists of 15 residues. CDR3 bases: TGTGCCAGCAGCTTGTCCCATTTAGACACCGGGGAGCTGTTTTTT. Its protein product is CASSLSHLDTGELFF.

The chain employs TRBV6-5 and TRBJ1-3; D gene unclear. Germline V CDR1 and CDR2: MNHEY, SVGAGI. The CDR3 has 15 amino acids. Trimming shortened V by 0 bases and J by 0 bases, and 6 bases separated the two germline ends. This CDR3 is CASSYSSYSGNTIYF. In nucleotides, the CDR3 is TGTGCCAGCAGTTACTCGAGCTACTCTGGAAACACCATATATTTT.

For the CDR3, the DNA is TGTGCCAGCAGCCCCAATGGGGCGGGGGATCTCTACGAGCAGTACTTC. This encodes CASSPNGAGDLYEQYF. This chain links TRBV7-8 with TRBJ2-7, with TRBD2 matching 7 bases. With 5 bases clipped from V and 3 bases from J, the junction kept 13 bases outside the gene matches. The germline gives CDR1 SGHVS, CDR2 FQNEAQ. This CDR3 has 16 residues.